The 5 T cell receptor beta chains given below trace back to one sample, sequenced in a study of Graves' ophthalmopathy and Graves' hyperthyroidism. Investigators amplified TCR beta CDR3 regions from RNA transcripts. Second-round multiplex PCR came after a first-round RT-PCR that employed HTBI primers. TCRdb used MiXCR to reprocess the multiplex PCR reads, holding one entry per CDR3 protein. The sample yields hundreds of thousands of distinct CDR3 sequences, 20% to 25% seen once. The source material was peripheral blood. These receptor sequences come from a woman aged 18-29 years with stable Graves' hyperthyroidism. Some clones in this sample may be carry-over from other donors' samples.

This clonotype has a count of ten or more. The V gene is TRBV20-1, the J gene TRBJ2-5; D may match TRBD1 or TRBD2 (5 bases each). The CDR3 length is 15 residues. Trimming took 0 bases from V and 4 from J, leaving 15 bases between them. Germline CDR1 is DFQATT and CDR2 is SNEGSKA (reference sequence). The CDR3 sequence: CSARDAKPGRETQYF. CDR3 in DNA: TGCAGTGCTAGAGATGCTAAGCCAGGGAGAGAGACCCAGTACTTC.

The CDR3 DNA reads as TGTGCCAGCAGTTACTTGGACAGGGTAGCTGGCTACACCTTC. Amino acids: CASSYLDRVAGYTF. The gene calls are TRBV6-5 and TRBJ1-2; 8 nucleotides agree with TRBD1. Germline loops: CDR1 MNHEY, CDR2 SVGAGI. V gave up 1 base and J gave up 7 bases; unmatched junction bases: 5. The CDR3 is made up of 14 amino acids.

This clonotype was recorded many times. The CDR3 nucleotides read TGTGCCAGCAGCCAAAATGGGGGGAAATACGAGCAGTACTTC. Translated: CASSQNGGKYEQYF. V and J are TRBV3-1 and TRBJ2-7, with TRBD2 as a possible D gene (6 bases). CDR1 and CDR2 from the germline V gene are LGHDT and YNNKEL (reference sequence). This CDR3 spans 14 amino acids. V shed 2 bases and J shed 4 bases, with 12 bases lying between them.

Ten or more counts support this clonotype. The chain uses TRBV30 and TRBJ1-1; D remains unclear. Germline V gene lookup returns CDR1 GTSNPN and CDR2 SVGIG (reference sequence). The CDR3 consists of 13 residues. V was cut by 5 bases and J by 6 bases, with 16 bases left in between. The CDR3 spells CAWSGGRTPEAFF. The DNA of the CDR3 is TGTGCCTGGTCAGGCGGAAGGACCCCTGAAGCTTTCTTT.

This clonotype was recorded at least ten times. The rearrangement joins TRBV20-1 to TRBJ2-2; tentatively, D is TRBD2 (5 bases). V lost 4 bases and J 1 base, leaving 7 bases between the germline ends. CDR3 size: 13 residues. The germline V gene has CDR1 DFQATT and CDR2 SNEGSKA (reference sequence). The CDR3 DNA reads TGCAGTGCTATGGCGGGGAACACCGGGGAGCTGTTTTTT. It translates to CSAMAGNTGELFF.